The clone carrying this T cell receptor (beta chain) has more than one count but fewer than ten. The same CDR3 arises from other DNA sequences in this sample as well. The protocol was immunoSEQ multiplex PCR, while the TCRdb copy is restricted to in-frame clones and leaves out a portion. The table has about 52,000 clones, 85% to 95% seen once. The sample belongs to a study of T cell changes during pregnancy in multiple sclerosis. The V end lost 7 bases, the J end lost 1 base, and 8 bases lay between the germline ends. CDR1 SQVTM and CDR2 ANQGSEA come from the germline V gene. This CDR3 contains 12 residues.

This material consisted of CD4+ T cells from peripheral blood mononuclear cells, taken in the third trimester of pregnancy. This TCR derives from a female donor with multiple sclerosis, enrolled in a pregnancy study. This sequence joins TRBV29-1 and TRBJ1-5; D possibly corresponds to TRBD1 (5 bases). The CDR3 loop is CSAGGSNQPQHF. CDR3 bases: TGCAGCGCTGGGGGGAGCAATCAGCCCCAGCATTTT.